This is a list of T cell receptor beta chains from one sample in a study of cytomegalovirus exposure and HLA in healthy donors. Sequenced by immunoSEQ multiplex PCR; TCRdb stores in-frame clones only, minus some. The sample has about 69,000 clones, about 70% seen once. Input material: PBMCs. All receptors derive from a woman aged 25 to 39 in good health and CMV-seronegative. CDR3s leave out the opening cysteine and the closing phenylalanine or tryptophan. Fields, in order: J gene, V gene, CDR3 protein.

j_gene: TRBJ1-2
v_gene: TRBV7-9
CDR3aa: ASSLDLDRSSNYGYT

j_gene: TRBJ1-5
v_gene: TRBV6-6
CDR3aa: ASSYQGGNQPQH

j_gene: TRBJ2-1
v_gene: TRBV7-9
CDR3aa: ASTQSNNEQF

j_gene: TRBJ1-1
v_gene: TRBV5-4
CDR3aa: ASSLQNGLGTEAF

j_gene: TRBJ2-5
v_gene: TRBV5-1
CDR3aa: ASSFQSETQY

j_gene: TRBJ1-5
v_gene: TRBV28
CDR3aa: ASSQRTGGRSQPQH

j_gene: TRBJ1-1
v_gene: TRBV30
CDR3aa: ASTRQGWNTEAF

j_gene: TRBJ1-1
v_gene: TRBV30
CDR3aa: AWSKQGSTEAF

j_gene: TRBJ1-2
v_gene: TRBV14
CDR3aa: ASSTGRRTLGYT

j_gene: TRBJ2-1
v_gene: TRBV29-1
CDR3aa: SATGESYNEQF

j_gene: TRBJ1-2
v_gene: TRBV20-1
CDR3aa: SGQGASGYT

j_gene: TRBJ1-4
v_gene: TRBV4-1
CDR3aa: ASSQAGTGLEKLF

j_gene: TRBJ1-2
v_gene: TRBV5-4
CDR3aa: ASSVQGDYGYT

j_gene: TRBJ2-5
v_gene: TRBV20-1
CDR3aa: SASGKETQY

j_gene: TRBJ1-2
v_gene: TRBV10-1
CDR3aa: ASTQRGGRNGYT

j_gene: TRBJ2-5
v_gene: TRBV5-6
CDR3aa: ASSPGTSTNLQETQY

j_gene: TRBJ2-7
v_gene: TRBV10-3
CDR3aa: AISRDSLYEQY

j_gene: TRBJ1-2
v_gene: TRBV7-9
CDR3aa: ASSLPQRTYGYT

j_gene: TRBJ1-4
v_gene: TRBV4-2
CDR3aa: ASSPDRQNEKLF

j_gene: TRBJ1-1
v_gene: TRBV5-4
CDR3aa: ASSAKELNTEAF

j_gene: TRBJ2-5
v_gene: TRBV5-4
CDR3aa: ASSAVLGARAQY

j_gene: TRBJ1-4
v_gene: TRBV11-2
CDR3aa: ASSSKTGGRDEKLF

j_gene: TRBJ2-1
v_gene: TRBV27
CDR3aa: ASSGRGVLNNEQF